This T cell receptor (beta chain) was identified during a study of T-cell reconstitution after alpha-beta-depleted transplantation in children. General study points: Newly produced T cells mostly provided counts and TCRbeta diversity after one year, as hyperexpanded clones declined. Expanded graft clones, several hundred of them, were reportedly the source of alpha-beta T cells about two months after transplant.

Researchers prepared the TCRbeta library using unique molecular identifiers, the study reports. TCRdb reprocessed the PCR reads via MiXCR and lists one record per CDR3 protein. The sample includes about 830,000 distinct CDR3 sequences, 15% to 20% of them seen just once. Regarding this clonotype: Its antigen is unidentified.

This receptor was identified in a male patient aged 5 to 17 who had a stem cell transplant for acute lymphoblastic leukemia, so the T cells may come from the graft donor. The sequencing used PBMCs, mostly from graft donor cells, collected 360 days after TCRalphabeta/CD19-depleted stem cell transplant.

In DNA form, the CDR3 reads TGCAGTGCTAGGGCCGCGGGACAGGGTTGGTACGAGCAGTACTTC. It codes for CSARAAGQGWYEQYF. The chain combines TRBV20-1 with TRBJ2-7; 9 bases are shared with TRBD1. Germline V gives CDR1 DFQATT, CDR2 SNEGSKA (reference sequence). The CDR3 is made up of 15 amino acids. V shed 3 bases and J 4 bases; nucleotides not matched to a gene: 10.